The 28 T cell receptor beta chains below come from one sample, sequenced in a study of molecular identifiers for immune sequencing clone quantification. TCRdb reanalysed the PCR reads using MiXCR and keeps one entry per CDR3 protein. Among some 100,000 distinct CDR3 sequences, 36% were seen once, and the ten largest hold about 4.2%. The sample comprised naive CD8+ T cells from blood, with Jurkat cell RNA spiked in. The subset here: FACS-sorted CD8+CD4-CCR7+CD45RA+ naive T cells. The receptors here all came from a human donor in good health. Some libraries in this study had Jurkat cell RNA spiked in.

This clonotype was seen once. A much more abundant neighbour one base away suggests this may be a read error. V and J are TRBV28 and TRBJ2-1; D call uncertain. This CDR3 comprises 16 residues. CDR1 is MDHEN and CDR2 is SYDVKM in the germline V gene. Trimming took 5 bases from V and 9 from J, leaving 23 bases between them. The CDR3 region has the DNA TGTGCCAGCAGTATGGCCGTAGGGCAGGTCCTGGGTGAGCAGTTCTTC. Amino acids: CASSMAVGQVLGEQFF.

This clonotype appeared many times. This chain uses TRBV10-3 with TRBJ1-1; possibly TRBD1 for D (6 bases). CDR3 length: 13 amino acids. V lost 6 bases and J lost 0, with 8 bases in between. Per germline, CDR1 ENHRY and CDR2 SYGVKD. CDR3 loop: CAISGDMNTEAFF. The CDR3 nucleotides read TGTGCCATCAGCGGGGACATGAACACTGAAGCTTTCTTT.

The chain uses TRBV28 and TRBJ2-7; D is unclear. The CDR3 is made up of 16 amino acids. V was shortened by 4 bases and J by 2 bases, with 18 bases between the two germline ends. CDR1 is MDHEN and CDR2 is SYDVKM in the germline V gene. The CDR3 DNA sequence: TGTGCCAGCAGTTCCCCCCCGAGGTCGTCGACCTACGAGCAGTACTTC. It encodes CASSSPPRSSTYEQYF.

The rearrangement joins TRBV19 to TRBJ2-2; D remains unclear. This CDR3 contains 13 residues. Trimming cost V 10 bases and J 2 bases, with 11 bases left between them. Germline lookup yields CDR1 LNHDA and CDR2 SQIVND (reference sequence). CDR3 amino acids: CAISVTNTGELFF. In DNA form, the CDR3 reads TGTGCCATCTCGGTTACAAACACCGGGGAGCTGTTTTTT.

The rearrangement uses TRBV28 and TRBJ2-6; D could derive from TRBD1 or TRBD2 (5 bases each). The germline V and J ends were trimmed by 6 bases and 0 bases, with 18 bases remaining between them. The CDR3 is 18 residues long. The V gene's germline CDR1 is MDHEN and CDR2 SYDVKM. CDR3 DNA: TGTGCCAGCAGCCTCATTTGGCAGGGAGTCTCTGGGGCCAACGTCCTGACTTTC. Protein: CASSLIWQGVSGANVLTF.

Ten or more counts support this clonotype. This sequence joins TRBV20-1 and TRBJ2-7; D uncertain. V lost 3 bases and J lost 7, with 13 bases in between. Germline V CDR1 and CDR2: DFQATT, SNEGSKA (reference sequence). The CDR3 spans 12 residues. Here the CDR3 DNA reads TGCAGTGCTAGGATCAGGCGCGAGGAGCAGTACTTC. As protein: CSARIRREEQYF.

This clonotype was detected many times. The chain joins TRBV20-1 to TRBJ2-2; TRBD2 agrees at 7 bases. Germline lookup yields CDR1 DFQATT and CDR2 SNEGSKA (reference sequence). Unmatched junction bases numbered 2, after V lost 0 bases and J lost 4 bases. The length of the CDR3 is 14 residues. The CDR3 DNA sequence: TGCAGTGCTAGAGATCCTAGCGGCACCGGGGAGCTGTTTTTT. Translating gives CSARDPSGTGELFF.

For this clonotype: A clone one base away is much larger, so this may be a read error. This chain uses TRBV12-3 or TRBV12-4 with TRBJ2-5; D is uncertain. V shed 2 bases and J shed 11 bases, with 12 bases lying between them. The CDR3 is made up of 12 amino acids. CDR3 bases: TGTGCCAGCAGTTTAATGGGGATTTTTCAGTACTTC. This gives the protein CASSLMGIFQYF.

The DNA for the CDR3 is TGTGCCAGCAGCTCACCCGGGACTAGCGACGGACAAGAGCAGTTCTTC. Its protein product is CASSSPGTSDGQEQFF. The chain joins TRBV7-6 to TRBJ2-1; 10 nucleotides agree with TRBD2. The germline V gene encodes CDR1 SGHVS and CDR2 FNYEAQ. The V segment lost 4 bases and the J segment 10 bases; nucleotides outside the gene matches: 13. The CDR3 totals 16 residues.

The sample holds a few counts of this clonotype. The chain uses TRBV20-1 and TRBJ2-7; 10 bases line up with TRBD2. Germline assignment: CDR1 DFQATT and CDR2 SNEGSKA (reference sequence). This CDR3 has 14 amino acids. J was trimmed by 2 bases and V by 2 bases; bases with no gene match: 3. In DNA, the CDR3 is TGCAGTGCTAGATCGCTAGCGGGAGCCTACGAGCAGTACTTC. Protein sequence: CSARSLAGAYEQYF.

There are many counts of this clonotype. The J gene is TRBJ1-1, the V gene TRBV7-9; D not resolved. CDR1 and CDR2 from the germline V gene are SEHNR and FQNEAQ (reference sequence). The CDR3 consists of 14 residues. Trimming removed 1 base from V and 7 bases from J, with 13 bases in between. CDR3 residues: CASSLVRIQVEAFF. CDR3 DNA: TGTGCCAGCAGCTTAGTTCGAATTCAGGTTGAAGCTTTCTTT.

Concerning this clonotype: The conserved phenylalanine or tryptophan normally closing the CDR3 is absent here, so this likely arose from a read error. V gene TRBV10-3 combines with J gene TRBJ2-7; tentatively, D is TRBD1 or TRBD2 (6 bases each). Germline V gene lookup returns CDR1 ENHRY and CDR2 SYGVKD. V was cut by 11 bases and J by 4 bases, with 18 bases left in between. The CDR3 extends over 13 amino acids. The CDR3 sequence is CAVGGRTEYEQYL. CDR3 DNA: TGTGCCGTAGGGGGGCGGACCGAGTACGAGCAGTACCTC.

This clonotype was recorded a few times. This chain uses TRBV13 with TRBJ1-4; 7 nucleotides agree with TRBD1. Germline V gene lookup returns CDR1 PRHDT and CDR2 FYEKMQ (reference sequence). J lost 8 bases, V lost 10 bases, and 10 bases had no gene match. The CDR3 spans 13 residues. The CDR3: CATTYRGREKLFF. CDR3 in DNA: TGTGCCACCACTTACAGGGGAAGGGAAAAACTGTTTTTT.

This clonotype was recorded at least ten times. The CDR3 sequence: CASSNGINTEAFF. The CDR3 region has the DNA TGTGCCAGCAGTAACGGGATAAACACTGAAGCTTTCTTT. The chain is built from TRBV12-3 or TRBV12-4 and TRBJ1-1, with no clear D. This CDR3 comprises 13 residues. V lost 5 bases, J lost 2 bases, and 9 bases lay in between.

The chain has TRBV5-6 and TRBJ2-6; TRBD2 is a possible D gene (7 bases). The CDR3 has 18 residues. Germline-derived CDR1 and CDR2 are SGHDT and YYEEEE. V dropped 2 bases and J dropped 3 bases, with 18 bases sitting between them. The CDR3 DNA reads as TGTGCCAGCAGCTTCCCTGGGGGGGCAAGGAGTGGGGCCAACGTCCTGACTTTC. Amino acid sequence: CASSFPGGARSGANVLTF.

CDR3 protein: CASSGPGQKNIQYF. The DNA of the CDR3 is TGTGCCAGCAGTGGCCCGGGACAGAAAAACATTCAGTACTTC. The chain uses TRBV6-2 or TRBV6-3 and TRBJ2-4; 7 positions match TRBD1. Trimming removed 5 bases from V and 4 bases from J; junction bases left unmatched: 5. CDR1 is MNHEY and CDR2 is SVGEGT in the germline V gene. The CDR3 spans 14 residues.

With respect to this clonotype: This may stem from a read error, because a much larger clone lies one nucleotide away. The conserved final phenylalanine or tryptophan is absent from the CDR3, which likely points to a read error. For the CDR3, the DNA is TGTGCCAGCAGCTGGGGACAGCACTATAGCAATCAGCCCCAGCATTAT. This sequence encodes CASSWGQHYSNQPQHY. The genes are TRBV7-8 and TRBJ1-5, with 7 bases matching TRBD1. The V gene's germline CDR1 is SGHVS and CDR2 FQNEAQ. Unmatched junction bases numbered 6, after V lost 4 bases and J lost 0 bases. This CDR3 has 16 amino acids.

This clonotype was found a few times. The chain recombines TRBV6-5 with TRBJ2-7, with TRBD1 matching over 8 bases. This CDR3 is 14 amino acids long. J gave up 3 bases and V 0 bases, and 1 base lay outside the gene matches. In germline, CDR1 is MNHEY, CDR2 SVGAGI. CDR3 sequence: CASSYSTGDYEQYF. The DNA for the CDR3 is TGTGCCAGCAGTTACTCGACAGGGGACTACGAGCAGTACTTC.

Of note for this clonotype: At one end the junction does not follow the germline gene, possibly because of a read error. The rearrangement uses TRBV6-6 and TRBJ2-7; TRBD1 matches at 10 bases. Per germline, CDR1 MNHNY and CDR2 SVGAGI (reference sequence). The CDR3 runs to 14 residues. CDR3 in DNA: TGTGCCAGCAGTTGGCCGGGACAGGGGTACGAGCTGTACTTC. Residues: CASSWPGQGYELYF.

The chain recombines TRBV29-1 with TRBJ2-1; 12 positions agree with TRBD2. Germline CDR1 reads SQVTM; CDR2 reads ANQGSEA. With 7 bases clipped from V and 0 bases from J, the junction kept 10 bases outside the gene matches. There are 17 residues in the CDR3. For the CDR3, the DNA is TGCAGCGCGGAAGGGACTAGCGGGCCCAGCTCCTACAATGAGCAGTTCTTC. It codes for CSAEGTSGPSSYNEQFF.

This clonotype was recorded at least ten times. The chain carries TRBV12-3 or TRBV12-4 and TRBJ1-5; no clear D. V shed 3 bases and J shed 2 bases, with 2 bases lying between them. This CDR3 spans 12 amino acids. The CDR3 coding sequence is TGTGCCAGCAGTTTCGGCAATCAGCCCCAGCATTTT. It specifies CASSFGNQPQHF.

The sample holds a few counts of this clonotype. V and J are TRBV7-8 and TRBJ2-3, with 9 bases matching TRBD1. V lost 1 base and J lost 4; bases outside the gene matches: 3. The CDR3 covers 15 residues. Germline V CDR1 and CDR2: SGHVS, FQNEAQ. The CDR3 reads CASSLGDRAPDTQYF. The CDR3 coding sequence is TGTGCCAGCAGCTTAGGGGACAGGGCGCCAGATACGCAGTATTTT.

This clonotype has only one observation. A much more abundant neighbour one base away suggests this may be a read error. The chain joins TRBV28 to TRBJ1-5; 9 bases are a match to TRBD1. The CDR3 totals 19 residues. CDR1 is MDHEN, CDR2 SYDVKM, per germline. CDR3: CASSAWDRDPRSGNLPQHF. CDR3 sequence (DNA): TGTGCCAGCAGTGCTTGGGACAGGGATCCCCGAAGTGGCAATCTGCCCCAGCATTTT.

In the case of this clonotype: Given a much more abundant clone one base away, this may be a read error. V gene TRBV7-2 combines with J gene TRBJ2-1; 8 bases are shared with TRBD2. V lost 3 bases to trimming and J lost 4 bases; unmatched junction nucleotides: 5. The CDR3 totals 15 residues. Germline assignment: CDR1 SGHTA and CDR2 FQGNSA. The DNA of the CDR3 is TGTGCCAGCAGCTTCACCGGGACTAGTTACAATGAGCAGTTCTTC. It codes for CASSFTGTSYNEQFF.

In regard to this clonotype: A clone one base away is much larger, so this may be a read error. This chain joins TRBV29-1 and TRBJ2-7; D may be TRBD1 or TRBD2 (6 bases each). Germline V gene sequence: CDR1 SQVTM, CDR2 ANQGSEA. The length of the CDR3 is 12 residues. CDR3 DNA sequence: TGCAGCGTTTTAGGACAGTCTCGGGAGCAGCACTTC. Amino acids: CSVLGQSREQHF.

A remark on this clonotype: Compared with germline, one end of the junction differs, possibly owing to a read error. The CDR3 DNA reads as TGTGCCAGCACGACTGGAAACACCGTATATTTT. Its translation: CASTTGNTVYF. The chain carries TRBV6-5 and TRBJ1-3; no definite D call. The CDR3 contains 11 residues. Germline V gene sequence: CDR1 MNHEY, CDR2 SVGAGI.

Many counts were recorded for this clonotype. The V and J genes are TRBV12-3 or TRBV12-4 and TRBJ2-7; D not certain. The CDR3 is 13 amino acids. Trimming took off 6 bases at V and 2 bases at J, with 11 bases between the two ends. The chain's CDR3 is CASSRTGPYEQYF. The CDR3 nucleotides are TGTGCCAGCAGCCGGACCGGTCCCTACGAGCAGTACTTC.

The genes are TRBV28 and TRBJ1-6; D remains unclear. CDR3 length: 15 residues. V was clipped by 3 bases and J by 9 bases, with 15 bases between them. The germline V gene encodes CDR1 MDHEN and CDR2 SYDVKM. Written as DNA, the CDR3 is TGTGCCAGCAGTTTGCGGGCGACTTGGAGTTCACCCCTCCACTTT. Amino acid sequence: CASSLRATWSSPLHF. The entire variable domain, with the rest obtained from reference TRBV28 and TRBJ1-6, is as follows: DVKVTQSSRYLVKRTGEKVFLECVQDMDHENMFWYRQDPGLGLRLIYFSYDVKMKEKGDIPEGYSVSREKKERFSLILESASTNQTSMYLCASSLRATWSSPLHFGNGTRLTVT.